The rows below give T cell receptor beta chains drawn from one sample of a study of shared clonotypes between healthy human individuals. Method: immunoSEQ multiplex PCR; TCRdb's copy keeps in-frame clones and lacks some. The table has roughly 1 million clones, 70% to 80% seen once; the top ten hold about 1.5%. Sequencing was performed on memory CD4+ T cells sorted from blood. The receptors shown here come from a man aged 18 to 30 in good health. Each CDR3 is given with its conserved first and last residue. D genes are given only for firm matches. Clone size is given for some rows only: seen once, a few or many times, or a class if the clone is expanded.

d_call clone_size j_call v_call cdr3_nt cdr3_aa
- once TRBJ2-6 TRBV7-6 TGTGCCAGCAGTTCTGGGGCCAACGTCCTGACTTTC CASSSGANVLTF
TRBD2 once TRBJ2-7 TRBV2 TGTGCCAGCAGTGAACGGACCCTAGCGGGATACGAGCAGTACTTC CASSERTLAGYEQYF
- - TRBJ2-1 TRBV19 TGTGCCAGTAGTACCCCCGCCGCGGGTTCCTACAATGAGCAGTTCTTC CASSTPAAGSYNEQFF
- - TRBJ2-1 TRBV6-4 TGTGCCAGCAGTGACGGCTTGGTCAAACACACCTACAATGAGCAGTTCTTC CASSDGLVKHTYNEQFF
- - TRBJ1-2 TRBV14 TGTGCCAGCAGCCAAGATCAGATTGGGGGCTACACCTTC CASSQDQIGGYTF
- - TRBJ1-1 TRBV5-3 TGTGCCAGAAGCTCCCGGACAAACACTGAAGCTTTCTTT CARSSRTNTEAFF
TRBD2 - TRBJ2-7 TRBV7-9 TGTGCCAGCAGAACTAGCGGGATCTACGAGCAGTACTTC CASRTSGIYEQYF
- - TRBJ2-6 TRBV5-4 TGTGCCAGCAGCTCCCCCCGGGTGGCTCTTGGGGCCAACGTCCTGACTTTC CASSSPRVALGANVLTF
TRBD1 - TRBJ1-1 TRBV4-1 TGCGCCAGCAGCCCTAACCGGGGACAGGGGGCGAACACTGAAGCTTTCTTT CASSPNRGQGANTEAFF
- - TRBJ2-3 TRBV9 TGTGCCAGTGGGGGGATAGGGCTGACAGATACGCAGTATTTT CASGGIGLTDTQYF
- - TRBJ1-1 TRBV6-5 TGTGCCAGCAGCTCCTTGGGGGAAGCTTTCTTT CASSSLGEAFF
- - TRBJ1-1 TRBV6-5 TGTGCCAGCAGTTACGGCGGGAAAGGGAACACTGAAGCTTTCTTT CASSYGGKGNTEAFF
TRBD2 many TRBJ2-3 TRBV9 TGTGCCAGCAATAGCGGGGGGCGGGATACGCAGTATTTT CASNSGGRDTQYF
- once TRBJ1-1 TRBV14 TGTGCCAGCAGCTATACAGGGACCCGGAACACTGAAGCTTTCTTT CASSYTGTRNTEAFF
TRBD1 - TRBJ2-7 TRBV7-8 TGTGCCAGCAGCCGAGGGACAGGGGTTTCCTACGAGCAGTACTTC CASSRGTGVSYEQYF
- - TRBJ2-3 TRBV5-5 TGTGCCAGCAGCTATAACACAGATACGCAGTATTTT CASSYNTDTQYF
- - TRBJ1-1 TRBV20-1 TGCAGTGGTGGACAGCGCACTGAAGCTTTCTTT CSGGQRTEAFF
TRBD1 - TRBJ1-5 TRBV7-3 TGTGCCAGCAGCCGGACAGGGTATCAAAATCAGCCCCAGCATTTT CASSRTGYQNQPQHF
TRBD1 - TRBJ1-6 TRBV28 TGTGCCAGCAGTGGGCGGGACAGGGTTAATTCACCCCTCCACTTT CASSGRDRVNSPLHF
TRBD1 - TRBJ2-3 TRBV5-8 TGTGCCAGCAGCTGCAGGGGGAGACGGGACGGTTGCACAGATACGCAGTATTTT CASSCRGRRDGCTDTQYF
TRBD1 - TRBJ1-5 TRBV19 TGTGCCAGTAGTCGGACAGGCAATTTAATTAATCAGCCCCAGCATTTT CASSRTGNLINQPQHF
- - TRBJ1-1 TRBV5-1 TGCGCCAGCAGCTTGGCGTGGGGGGGTTGGGACCCCCCAGAAGGTCACACTGAAGCTTTCTTT CASSLAWGGWDPPEGHTEAFF
- - TRBJ1-5 TRBV10-3 TGTGCCATCAGTTCCGTTACAAGTGGTCAGCCCCAGCATTTT CAISSVTSGQPQHF
- - TRBJ2-4 TRBV30 TGTGCCTGGAGTCGAGGGGACGCCAAAAACATTCAGTACTTC CAWSRGDAKNIQYF
- - TRBJ2-3 TRBV5-1 TGCGCCAGCGGCCTCGGGGGTCCCACAGATACGCAGTATTTT CASGLGGPTDTQYF
- - TRBJ2-7 TRBV5-6 TGTGCCAGCAGCTTGAATGATCGCAGGGGATACGAGCAGTACTTC CASSLNDRRGYEQYF
- - TRBJ1-2 TRBV28 TGTGCCAGCAGGAGACTCACCACTAACTATGGCTACACCTTC CASRRLTTNYGYTF
TRBD2 - TRBJ2-1 TRBV9 TGTGCCAGCAGCGCCCACGGACTAGCGGGGGCAGGGAATGAGCAGTTCTTC CASSAHGLAGAGNEQFF